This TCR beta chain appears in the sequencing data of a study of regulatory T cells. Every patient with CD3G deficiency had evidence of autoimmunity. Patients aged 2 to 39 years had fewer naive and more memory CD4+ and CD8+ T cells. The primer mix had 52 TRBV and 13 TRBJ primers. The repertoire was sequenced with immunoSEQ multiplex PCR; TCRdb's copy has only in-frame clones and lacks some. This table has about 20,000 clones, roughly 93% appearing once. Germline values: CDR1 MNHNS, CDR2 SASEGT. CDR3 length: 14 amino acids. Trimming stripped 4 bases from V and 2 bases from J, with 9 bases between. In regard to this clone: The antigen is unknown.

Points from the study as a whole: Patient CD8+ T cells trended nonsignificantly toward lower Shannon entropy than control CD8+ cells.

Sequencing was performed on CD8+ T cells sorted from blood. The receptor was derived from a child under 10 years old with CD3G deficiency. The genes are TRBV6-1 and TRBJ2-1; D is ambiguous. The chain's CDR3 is CASSVSNPYNEQFF. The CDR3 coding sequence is TGTGCCAGCAGTGTGTCAAACCCCTACAATGAGCAGTTCTTC.